These T cell receptor beta chains were read from a single sample in a study of radiotherapy plus CTLA-4 blockade in lung cancer. The protocol was immunoSEQ multiplex PCR, while the TCRdb copy is restricted to in-frame clones and leaves out a portion. The sample records about 110,000 clones, 70% to 90% being singletons. The material was peripheral blood, obtained from a patient treated with radiotherapy plus ipilimumab. These receptors originate from a human donor with non-small cell lung cancer that progressed on radiotherapy plus ipilimumab. Some clones in this sample may be carry-over from other donors' samples. CDR3s include the opening cysteine and the closing phenylalanine or tryptophan. The D gene is left open where the match is weak. Clone size is not always given. Where it is, it says once, few, many or a class for expanded clones.

d_call clone_size j_call cdr3_length v_call cdr3_aa cdr3_nt
. . TRBJ2-3 15 TRBV19 CASSIKGVHTDTQYF TGTGCCAGTAGTATTAAGGGGGTCCACACAGATACGCAGTATTTT
. . TRBJ1-2 14 TRBV7-2 CASSQGPRNYGYTF TGTGCCAGCAGCCAGGGACCGCGTAACTATGGCTACACCTTC
TRBD2 . TRBJ2-3 16 TRBV7-6 CASSLETGGFTDTQYF TGTGCCAGCAGCTTAGAAACGGGGGGGTTCACAGATACGCAGTATTTT
. . TRBJ1-5 15 TRBV6-5 CASSYFGGSGQPQHF TGTGCCAGCAGTTACTTCGGTGGGTCCGGGCAGCCCCAGCATTTT
TRBD2 . TRBJ2-2 16 TRBV4-2 CASSHLAGRVTGELFF TGTGCCAGCAGCCACCTAGCGGGGAGGGTGACCGGGGAGCTGTTTTTT
. . TRBJ2-1 15 TRBV7-9 CASRPGNIKYNEQFF TGTGCCAGCAGACCAGGGAATATAAAGTACAATGAGCAGTTCTTC
. . TRBJ1-2 14 TRBV9 CASSVVGSAGGYTF TGTGCCAGCAGCGTAGTAGGCAGCGCGGGCGGCTACACCTTC
. . TRBJ1-6 14 TRBV4-3 CASSQSGYNSPLHF TGCGCCAGCAGCCAGTCAGGATATAATTCACCCCTCCACTTT
TRBD2 . TRBJ2-1 16 TRBV5-4 CASSLVVSGGYNEQFF TGTGCCAGCAGCTTGGTTGTTAGCGGGGGATACAATGAGCAGTTCTTC
TRBD2 once TRBJ2-1 16 TRBV9 CASSPTGTSSYNEQFF TGTGCCAGCAGCCCCACCGGGACTAGCTCCTACAATGAGCAGTTCTTC
. . TRBJ2-1 11 TRBV20-1 CSALILGQQFF TGCAGTGCTCTCATATTGGGACAGCAGTTCTTC
. . TRBJ1-1 16 TRBV5-1 CASSLAGRGMNTEAFF TGCGCCAGCAGCTTGGCCGGTCGGGGGATGAACACTGAAGCTTTCTTT
. . TRBJ1-1 15 TRBV27 CASSLQLGLNTEAFF TGTGCCAGCAGCCTTCAACTCGGGTTGAACACTGAAGCTTTCTTT
. . TRBJ2-5 16 TRBV5-1 CASSLTGGPGQETQYF TGCGCCAGCAGCTTGACGGGTGGGCCGGGCCAAGAGACCCAGTACTTC
. . TRBJ2-3 13 TRBV21-1 CASSNGNTDTQYF TGTGCCAGCAGCAACGGCAACACAGATACGCAGTATTTT
. . TRBJ2-3 14 TRBV15 CATSGAIRTDTQYF TGTGCCACCAGCGGGGCTATACGCACAGATACGCAGTATTTT
. . TRBJ1-5 14 TRBV27 CASRKGQPDQPQHF TGTGCCAGTCGAAAGGGACAACCCGATCAGCCCCAGCATTTT
. once TRBJ2-5 13 TRBV5-1 CASTRLGEGTQYF TGCGCCAGCACCCGACTGGGGGAAGGGACCCAGTACTTC
. . TRBJ2-3 16 TRBV19 CASSSGRRTSTDTQYF TGTGCCAGTAGTTCTGGACGGAGGACTAGCACAGATACGCAGTATTTT
TRBD1 . TRBJ2-6 15 TRBV15 CATSRQGAGANVLTF TGTGCCACCAGCAGACAGGGGGCTGGGGCCAACGTCCTGACTTTC
TRBD1 . TRBJ2-2 16 TRBV9 CASSTGTAPNTGELFF TGTGCCAGCAGCACCGGGACAGCTCCGAACACCGGGGAGCTGTTTTTT
TRBD1 . TRBJ2-3 15 TRBV19 CASSPTGTGVDTQYF TGTGCCAGTAGTCCAACCGGGACAGGGGTAGATACGCAGTATTTT
. . TRBJ1-5 15 TRBV6-5 CASTPPEGRGQPQHF TGTGCCAGCACCCCCCCCGAGGGGCGAGGACAGCCCCAGCATTTT
. once TRBJ1-5 14 TRBV27 CASSPGQLNQPQHF TGTGCCAGCAGTCCAGGACAGCTGAATCAGCCCCAGCATTTT
TRBD2 . TRBJ2-3 15 TRBV28 CASSSPPAGDLTQYF TGTGCCAGCAGTTCTCCCCCAGCGGGGGATCTGACGCAGTATTTT
TRBD2 once TRBJ2-7 14 TRBV5-4 CASSRKAGWDEQYF TGTGCCAGCAGCCGAAAAGCGGGATGGGACGAGCAGTACTTC
TRBD1 . TRBJ2-7 13 TRBV6-6 CASSDGTAYEQYF TGTGCCAGCAGTGACGGGACAGCCTACGAGCAGTACTTC
. . TRBJ1-2 13 TRBV5-8 CASSPRTVYGYTF TGTGCCAGCAGCCCCAGGACAGTCTATGGCTACACCTTC
. . TRBJ1-6 16 TRBV5-6 CASRLERNSYNSPLHF TGTGCCAGCAGACTGGAAAGAAACTCCTATAATTCACCCCTCCACTTT
TRBD2 once TRBJ2-7 16 TRBV4-3 CASSRILGLAGGSLPF TGCGCCAGCAGCCGTATACTGGGACTAGCGGGGGGGTCCCTCCCTTTC
. . TRBJ1-2 14 TRBV7-9 CASSLGAGNYGYTF TGTGCCAGCAGCTTAGGGGCAGGAAACTATGGCTACACCTTC
. . TRBJ1-1 14 TRBV5-1 CASSLQVVNTEAFF TGCGCCAGCAGCTTGCAGGTCGTGAACACTGAAGCTTTCTTT
. . TRBJ2-2 17 TRBV7-6 CASSPGPRNLNTGELFF TGTGCCAGCAGCCCGGGACCGAGGAATCTGAACACCGGGGAGCTGTTTTTT
. . TRBJ1-1 15 TRBV18 CASTTGGGMNTEAFF TGTGCCAGCACAACCGGGGGGGGTATGAACACTGAAGCTTTCTTT